The TCR beta chain under discussion was sequenced for a study of blood T cell repertoires in COVID-19. At the level of the study: Donors in the United States, Italy and Spain gave samples during acute or convalescent COVID-19.

Germline V lookup: CDR1 LGHNA, CDR2 YNFKEQ. J lost 9 bases, V lost 0 bases, and 10 bases had no gene match. The CDR3 covers 17 residues. Using immunoSEQ multiplex PCR, the repertoire was profiled, and TCRdb retains in-frame clones only, with some absent. The sample lists 350,000 to 550,000 clones; 80% to 90% were seen once. This study enrolled people aged roughly 18 to 100 from around 25 US geographic areas. The sequence was obtained from a man aged 25-45 years who had recovered from COVID-19. Material for sequencing was PBMCs or T cells enriched from blood (not recorded which). The chain has TRBV4-2 and TRBJ2-1; 11 positions agree with TRBD2. The CDR3 coding sequence is TGTGCCAGCAGCCAAGAGGTCCCGCCTAGCGGGAGGCCTGAGCAGTTCTTC. It yields the protein CASSQEVPPSGRPEQFF.